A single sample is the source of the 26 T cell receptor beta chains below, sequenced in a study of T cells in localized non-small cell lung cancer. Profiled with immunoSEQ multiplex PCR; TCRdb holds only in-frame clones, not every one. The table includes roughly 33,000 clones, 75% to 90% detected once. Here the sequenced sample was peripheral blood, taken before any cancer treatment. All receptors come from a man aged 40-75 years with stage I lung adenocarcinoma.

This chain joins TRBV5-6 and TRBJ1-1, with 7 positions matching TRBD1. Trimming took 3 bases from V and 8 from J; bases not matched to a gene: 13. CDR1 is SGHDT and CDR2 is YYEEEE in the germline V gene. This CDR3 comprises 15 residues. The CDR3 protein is CASSSYGTAQTEAFF. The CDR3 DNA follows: TGTGCCAGCAGCTCGTATGGGACAGCGCAGACCGAAGCTTTCTTT.

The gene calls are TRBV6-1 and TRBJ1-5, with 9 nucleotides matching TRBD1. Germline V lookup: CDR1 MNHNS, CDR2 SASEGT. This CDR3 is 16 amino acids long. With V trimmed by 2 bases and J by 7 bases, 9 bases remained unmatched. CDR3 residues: CASSELQDRGYQPQHF. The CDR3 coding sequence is TGTGCCAGCAGTGAACTACAAGACAGGGGGTACCAGCCCCAGCATTTT.

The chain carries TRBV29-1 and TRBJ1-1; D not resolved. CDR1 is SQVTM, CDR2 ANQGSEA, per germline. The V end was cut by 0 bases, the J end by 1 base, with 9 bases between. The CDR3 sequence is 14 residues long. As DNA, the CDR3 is TGCAGCGTTGAAGATCCGACACCGAACACTGAAGCTTTCTTT. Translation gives CSVEDPTPNTEAFF.

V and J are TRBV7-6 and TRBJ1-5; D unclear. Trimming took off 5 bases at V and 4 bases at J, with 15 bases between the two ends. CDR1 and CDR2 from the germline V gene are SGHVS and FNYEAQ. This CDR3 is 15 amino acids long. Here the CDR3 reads CASSMKLGLNQPQHF. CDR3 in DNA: TGTGCCAGCAGCATGAAGTTGGGCCTTAATCAGCCCCAGCATTTT.

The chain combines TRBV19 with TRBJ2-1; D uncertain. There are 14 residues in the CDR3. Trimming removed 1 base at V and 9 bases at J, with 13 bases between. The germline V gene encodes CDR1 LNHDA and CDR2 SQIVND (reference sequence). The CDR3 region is CASSIALTALEQFF. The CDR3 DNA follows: TGTGCCAGTAGTATAGCTTTGACCGCTCTTGAGCAGTTCTTC. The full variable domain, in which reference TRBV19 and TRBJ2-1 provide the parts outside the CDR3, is DGGITQSPKYLFRKEGQNVTLSCEQNLNHDAMYWYRQDPGQGLRLIYYSQIVNDFQKGDIAEGYSVSREKKESFPLTVTSAQKNPTAFYLCASSIALTALEQFFGPGTRLTVL.

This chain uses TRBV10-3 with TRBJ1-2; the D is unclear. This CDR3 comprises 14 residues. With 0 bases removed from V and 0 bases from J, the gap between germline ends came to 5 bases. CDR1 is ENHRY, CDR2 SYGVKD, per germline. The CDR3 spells CAISESASNYGYTF. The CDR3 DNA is TGTGCCATCAGTGAGTCGGCATCTAACTATGGCTACACCTTC.

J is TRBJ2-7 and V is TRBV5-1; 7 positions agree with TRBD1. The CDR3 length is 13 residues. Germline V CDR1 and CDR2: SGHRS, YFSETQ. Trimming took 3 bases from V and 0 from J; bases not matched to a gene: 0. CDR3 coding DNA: TGCGCCAGCAGCTGGGACAGCTCCTACGAGCAGTACTTC. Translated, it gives CASSWDSSYEQYF.

This CDR3 is CASSQLGTIIVSEQFF. The DNA for the CDR3 is TGCGCCAGCAGCCAATTAGGGACTATTATAGTCAGTGAGCAGTTCTTC. This chain uses TRBV5-1 with TRBJ2-1; 7 nucleotides line up with TRBD2. Germline trimming cut 4 bases from V and 9 bases from J; bases unmatched to any gene: 16. From germline, CDR1 is SGHRS and CDR2 YFSETQ. The CDR3 spans 16 residues. Full variable domain (remainder filled in from reference TRBV5-1 and TRBJ2-1): KAGVTQTPRYLIKTRGQQVTLSCSPISGHRSVSWYQQTPGQGLQFLFEYFSETQRNKGNFPGRFSGRQFSNSRSEMNVSTLELGDSALYLCASSQLGTIIVSEQFFGPGTRLTVL.

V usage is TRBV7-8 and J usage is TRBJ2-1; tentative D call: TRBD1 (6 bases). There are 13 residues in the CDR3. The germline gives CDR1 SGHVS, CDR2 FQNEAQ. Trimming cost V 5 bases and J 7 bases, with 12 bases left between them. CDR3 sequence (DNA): TGTGCCAGCAGCCTAGGACAGTTAAATGAGCAGTTCTTC. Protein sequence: CASSLGQLNEQFF.

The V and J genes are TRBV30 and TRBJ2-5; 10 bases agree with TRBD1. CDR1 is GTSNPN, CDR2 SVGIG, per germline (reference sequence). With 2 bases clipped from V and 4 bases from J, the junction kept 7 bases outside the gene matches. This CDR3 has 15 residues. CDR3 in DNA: TGTGCCTGGAGTACACGGACAGGGGGAGCAGAGACCCAGTACTTC. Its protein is CAWSTRTGGAETQYF.

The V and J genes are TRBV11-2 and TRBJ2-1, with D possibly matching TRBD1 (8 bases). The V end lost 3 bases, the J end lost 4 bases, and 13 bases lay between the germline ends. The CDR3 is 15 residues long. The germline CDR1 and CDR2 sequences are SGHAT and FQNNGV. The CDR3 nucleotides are TGTGCCAGCAGCTTCGGACAGGGAGGGTACAATGAGCAGTTCTTC. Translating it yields CASSFGQGGYNEQFF.

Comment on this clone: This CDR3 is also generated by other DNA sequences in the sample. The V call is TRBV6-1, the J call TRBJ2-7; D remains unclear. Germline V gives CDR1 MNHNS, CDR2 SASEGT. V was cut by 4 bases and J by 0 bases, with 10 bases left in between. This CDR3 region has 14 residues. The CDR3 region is CASSATQSSYEQYF. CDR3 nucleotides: TGTGCCAGCAGTGCTACTCAGAGCTCCTACGAGCAGTACTTC.

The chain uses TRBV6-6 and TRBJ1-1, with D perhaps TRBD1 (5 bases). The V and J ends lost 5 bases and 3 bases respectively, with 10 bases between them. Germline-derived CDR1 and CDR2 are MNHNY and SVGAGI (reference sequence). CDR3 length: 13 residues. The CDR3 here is CASSAGTYTEAFF. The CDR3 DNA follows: TGTGCCAGCAGTGCCGGGACCTACACTGAAGCTTTCTTT.

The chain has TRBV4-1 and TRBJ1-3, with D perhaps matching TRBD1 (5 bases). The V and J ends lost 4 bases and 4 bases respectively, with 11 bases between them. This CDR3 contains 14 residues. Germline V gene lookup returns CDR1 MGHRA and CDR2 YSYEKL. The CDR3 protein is CASSLGGDGNTIYF. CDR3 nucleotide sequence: TGCGCCAGCAGCCTAGGAGGGGACGGAAACACCATATATTTT.

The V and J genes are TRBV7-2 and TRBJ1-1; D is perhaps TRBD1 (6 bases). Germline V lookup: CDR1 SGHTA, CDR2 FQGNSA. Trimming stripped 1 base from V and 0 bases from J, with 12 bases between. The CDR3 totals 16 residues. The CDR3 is CASSLEGQRMNTEAFF. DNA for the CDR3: TGTGCCAGCAGCTTAGAAGGACAGAGAATGAACACTGAAGCTTTCTTT. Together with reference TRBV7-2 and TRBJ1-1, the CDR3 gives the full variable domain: GAGVSQSPSNKVTEKGKDVELRCDPISGHTALYWYRQSLGQGLEFLIYFQGNSAPDKSGLPSDRFSAERTGGSVSTLTIQRTQQEDSAVYLCASSLEGQRMNTEAFFGQGTRLTVV.

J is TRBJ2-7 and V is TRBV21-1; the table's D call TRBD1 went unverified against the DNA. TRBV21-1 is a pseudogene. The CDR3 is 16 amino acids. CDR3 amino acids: CASSKVGWGQGMEQYF. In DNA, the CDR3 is TGTGCCAGCAGCAAAGTAGGTTGGGGACAGGGGATGGAGCAGTACTTC.

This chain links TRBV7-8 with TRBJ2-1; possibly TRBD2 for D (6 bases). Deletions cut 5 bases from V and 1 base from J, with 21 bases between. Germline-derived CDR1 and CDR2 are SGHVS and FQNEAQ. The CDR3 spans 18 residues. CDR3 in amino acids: CASSGFFGISGSYNEQFF. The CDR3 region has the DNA TGTGCCAGCAGCGGTTTTTTCGGAATTAGCGGATCCTACAATGAGCAGTTCTTC.

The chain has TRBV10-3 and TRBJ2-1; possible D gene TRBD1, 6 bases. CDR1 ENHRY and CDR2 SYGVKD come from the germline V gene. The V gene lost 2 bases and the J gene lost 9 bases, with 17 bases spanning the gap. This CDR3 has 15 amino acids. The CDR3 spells CAISEGTSGDREQFF. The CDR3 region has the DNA TGTGCCATCAGTGAGGGGACATCCGGGGACCGTGAGCAGTTCTTC.

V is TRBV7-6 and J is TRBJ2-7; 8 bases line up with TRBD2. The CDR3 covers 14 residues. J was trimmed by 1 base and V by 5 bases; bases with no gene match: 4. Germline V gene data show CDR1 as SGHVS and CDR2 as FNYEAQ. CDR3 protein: CASSPGGASYEQYF. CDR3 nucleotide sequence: TGTGCCAGCAGCCCCGGGGGGGCGTCCTACGAGCAGTACTTC.

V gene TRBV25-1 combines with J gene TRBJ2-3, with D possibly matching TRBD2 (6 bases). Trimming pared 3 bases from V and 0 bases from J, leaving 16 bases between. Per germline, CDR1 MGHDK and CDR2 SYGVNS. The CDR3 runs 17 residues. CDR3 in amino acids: CASSDSSGTASTDTQYF. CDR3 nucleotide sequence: TGTGCCAGCAGTGACTCGAGTGGGACTGCTAGCACAGATACGCAGTATTTT. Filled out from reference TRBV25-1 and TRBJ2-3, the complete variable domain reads EADIYQTPRYLVIGTGKKITLECSQTMGHDKMYWYQQDPGMELHLIHYSYGVNSTEKGDLSSESTVSRIRTEHFPLTLESARPSHTSQYLCASSDSSGTASTDTQYFGPGTRLTVL.

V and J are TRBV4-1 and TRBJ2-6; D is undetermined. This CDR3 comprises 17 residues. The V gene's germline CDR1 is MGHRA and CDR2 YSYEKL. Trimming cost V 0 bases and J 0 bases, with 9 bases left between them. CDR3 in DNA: TGCGCCAGCAGCCAAGAAAAACGGAGCTCTGGGGCCAACGTCCTGACTTTC. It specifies CASSQEKRSSGANVLTF.

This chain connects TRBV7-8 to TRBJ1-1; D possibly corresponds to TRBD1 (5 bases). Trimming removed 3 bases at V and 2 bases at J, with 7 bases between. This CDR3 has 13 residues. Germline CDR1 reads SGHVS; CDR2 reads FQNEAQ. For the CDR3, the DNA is TGTGCCAGCAGCTTTCAGGGCAACACTGAAGCTTTCTTT. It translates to CASSFQGNTEAFF.

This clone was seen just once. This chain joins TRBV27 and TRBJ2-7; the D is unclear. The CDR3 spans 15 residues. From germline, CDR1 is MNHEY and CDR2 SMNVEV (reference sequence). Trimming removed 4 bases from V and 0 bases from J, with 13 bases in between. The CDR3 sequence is CASSYGPRYSYEQYF. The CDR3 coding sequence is TGTGCCAGCAGTTACGGGCCAAGATACTCCTACGAGCAGTACTTC.

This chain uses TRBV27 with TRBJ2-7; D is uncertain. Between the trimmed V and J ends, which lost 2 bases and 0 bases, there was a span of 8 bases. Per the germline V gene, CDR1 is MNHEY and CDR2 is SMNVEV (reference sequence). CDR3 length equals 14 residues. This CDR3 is CASSLDGYSYEQYF. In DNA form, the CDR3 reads TGTGCCAGCAGTTTAGATGGATACTCCTACGAGCAGTACTTC.

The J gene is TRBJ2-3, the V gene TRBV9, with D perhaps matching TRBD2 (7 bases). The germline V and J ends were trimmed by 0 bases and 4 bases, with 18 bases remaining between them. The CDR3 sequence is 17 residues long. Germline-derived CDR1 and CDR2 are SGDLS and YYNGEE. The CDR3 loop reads CASSVAALGGAADTQYF. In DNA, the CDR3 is TGTGCCAGCAGCGTAGCCGCCTTAGGGGGGGCTGCAGATACGCAGTATTTT.

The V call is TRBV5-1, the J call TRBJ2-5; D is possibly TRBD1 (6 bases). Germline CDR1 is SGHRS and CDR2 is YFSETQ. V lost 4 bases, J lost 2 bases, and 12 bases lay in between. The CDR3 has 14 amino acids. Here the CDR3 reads CASSTGTLQETQYF. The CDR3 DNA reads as TGCGCCAGCAGCACGGGGACATTACAAGAGACCCAGTACTTC.